The clone carrying this T cell receptor (beta chain) occurred a few times. Its antigen is not known. This sample was included in a study of shared clonotypes between healthy human individuals. Study-level results: Generation of non-shared clonotypes was less probable than generation of clonotypes shared by all four donors.

Germline CDR1 SNHLY, CDR2 FYNNEI. The CDR3 extends over 15 amino acids. Trimming took 7 bases from V and 4 from J, leaving 19 bases between them. Recent acute infections and vaccinations were absent in the healthy HIV-negative adult donors. This was a deep-level run. Sorted subsets were amplified in replicate PCRs using 200 to 250 ng DNA, about 30,000 T cell genomes. TCRdb's table, derived via immunoSEQ multiplex PCR, lists solely in-frame clones and lacks some. The sample has 780,000 or so clones; over 60% are singletons. What was sequenced was memory CD4+ T cells sorted from blood. Subset of the sample: CD45RA-negative fraction. This sequence was found in a woman under 40 in good health. The chain joins TRBV2 to TRBJ1-1; TRBD1 is a possible D gene (6 bases). This chain's CDR3 is CASTGQDSGGTEAFF. The CDR3 nucleotides read TGTGCCAGCACTGGGCAGGACAGCGGGGGCACTGAAGCTTTCTTT.